This T cell receptor beta chain was obtained from a study of monozygotic twins with inflammatory bowel disease. Without any T cell sorting, total RNA was isolated from whole blood. This CDR3 region has 14 residues. The germline V gene encodes CDR1 MNHNY and CDR2 SVGAGI (reference sequence). 3,000 to 4,500 ng of total RNA went into each TCR library. TCRdb reprocessed the 5' RACE reads; each CDR3 protein has one entry and no DNA is given. Its clone listing holds 300,000 to 400,000 distinct CDR3 sequences. This receptor was identified in a human donor with ulcerative colitis or Crohn's disease, or a healthy co-twin of an affected twin (not recorded which). This rearrangement joins TRBV6-6 to TRBJ2-5; the D call from TCRdb, TRBD1, cannot be confirmed without DNA. Sequences were obtained from blood. CDR3 in amino acids: CASSLRAQGETQYF.